One sample yielded the 29 T cell receptor beta chains listed below, sequenced in a study of T cell repertoires in cytomegalovirus infection. TCRdb re-called the reads with MiXCR, one entry per CDR3 protein. Here the sample spans some 680,000 distinct CDR3 sequences, 35% to 45% being singletons. Source material: PBMCs. The receptors were sampled from a human donor in good health (CMV status not recorded). Some clones in this sample may be carry-over from other donors' samples.

The CDR3: CAIRVAGELFF. DNA for the CDR3: TGTGCCATCCGGGTCGCCGGGGAGCTGTTTTTT. The chain links TRBV10-3 to TRBJ2-2; D remains ambiguous. CDR3 length: 11 amino acids. Per germline, CDR1 ENHRY and CDR2 SYGVKD. Trimming removed 8 bases from V and 6 bases from J, with 7 bases in between.

This clonotype has just a few counts. The J gene is TRBJ2-3, the V gene TRBV6-1; 8 bases are shared with TRBD1. J was trimmed by 2 bases and V by 3 bases; bases with no gene match: 4. Germline V lookup: CDR1 MNHNS, CDR2 SASEGT. This CDR3 comprises 15 residues. In DNA, the CDR3 is TGTGCCAGCAGTGAGTGGGACAGGAACACAGATACGCAGTATTTT. Encoded protein: CASSEWDRNTDTQYF.

On this clonotype: This CDR3 is missing its conserved last phenylalanine or tryptophan, likely due to a read error. This sequence joins TRBV12-3 or TRBV12-4 and TRBJ2-7; 11 nucleotides match TRBD2. The CDR3 contains 16 residues. V gave up 1 base and J gave up 2 bases; unmatched junction bases: 4. The CDR3 coding sequence is TGTGCCAGCAGTTTAGGGGGACTAGCGGATACCTACGAGCAGTACTGC. Its protein product is CASSLGGLADTYEQYC.

This rearrangement joins TRBV12-3 or TRBV12-4 to TRBJ1-2; D is unresolved. The V and J ends lost 3 bases and 4 bases respectively, with 15 bases between them. This CDR3 is 15 amino acids long. CDR3 amino acids: CASSFSRPGGYGYTF. CDR3 in DNA: TGTGCCAGCAGTTTTTCCAGGCCTGGTGGCTATGGCTACACCTTC.

The chain combines TRBV15 with TRBJ2-7; 7 positions agree with TRBD1. V lost 3 bases, J lost 2 bases, and 4 bases stayed unmatched. Germline V gene lookup returns CDR1 LNHNV and CDR2 YYDKDF (reference sequence). This CDR3 contains 14 residues. CDR3 DNA: TGTGCCACCAGCAGGGGGACAGAAACCTACGAGCAGTACTTC. Its translation is CATSRGTETYEQYF.

The CDR3 DNA is TGTGCCAGCAGCTTGACTAGCGACCCATACGAGCAGTACTTC. Protein product: CASSLTSDPYEQYF. The chain employs TRBV7-6 and TRBJ2-7; 8 bases match TRBD2. After removal of 3 bases from V and 4 bases from J, the junction contained 5 bases not matched to a gene. The CDR3 is made up of 14 amino acids. Germline CDR1 SGHVS, CDR2 FNYEAQ.

This rearrangement joins TRBV28 to TRBJ2-3; tentative D call: TRBD1 (6 bases). The V gene's germline CDR1 is MDHEN and CDR2 SYDVKM. This CDR3 has 10 amino acids. V lost 10 bases to trimming and J lost 9 bases, with 11 bases between them. The CDR3 nucleotides read TGTGCCAACTTGGGGACAACGCAGTATTTT. Residues: CANLGTTQYF.

This clonotype was recorded a few times. The chain combines TRBV24-1 with TRBJ2-5; D gene unclear. V was pared by 2 bases and J by 5 bases, with 8 bases between. The germline CDR1 and CDR2 sequences are KGHDR and SFDVKD. The length of the CDR3 is 13 residues. CDR3 sequence reads: CATSDYGGETQYF. DNA for the CDR3: TGTGCCACCAGTGATTATGGCGGCGAGACCCAGTACTTC.

This clonotype was seen a few times. A much larger clone is a single base away; this may be a read error. This rearrangement joins TRBV7-8 to TRBJ2-2; D is ambiguous. The CDR3 loop spans 12 amino acids. The germline V gene encodes CDR1 SGHVS and CDR2 FQNEAQ. CDR3 in DNA: TGTGCCAGCAGCTTTAACAGCGGGGAGCTGTTTTTT. Protein: CASSFNSGELFF.

V and J are TRBV7-8 and TRBJ2-1; D is uncertain. The CDR3 length is 15 residues. Germline V gene sequence: CDR1 SGHVS, CDR2 FQNEAQ. Between the trimmed V and J ends, which lost 1 base and 4 bases, there was a span of 11 bases. For the CDR3, the DNA is TGTGCCAGCAGCTTAGGTGTAGTCCAGTACAATGAGCAGTTCTTC. Translating gives CASSLGVVQYNEQFF. Complete variable domain (other parts from reference TRBV7-8 and TRBJ2-1): GAGVSQSPRYKVAKRGQDVALRCDPISGHVSLFWYQQALGQGPEFLTYFQNEAQLDKSGLPSDRFFAERPEGSVSTLKIQRTQQEDSAVYLCASSLGVVQYNEQFFGPGTRLTVL.

This clonotype was counted only a few times. The chain is built from TRBV28 and TRBJ2-1, with 8 positions matching TRBD2. The CDR3 is 14 residues long. V was clipped by 5 bases and J by 7 bases; unmatched bases: 7. In germline, CDR1 is MDHEN, CDR2 SYDVKM. Here the CDR3 DNA reads TGTGCCAGCAGTCGAGCGGGAGATGTGAATGAGCAGTTCTTC. Translating it yields CASSRAGDVNEQFF. The full variable domain, completed using reference TRBV28 and TRBJ2-1, is DVKVTQSSRYLVKRTGEKVFLECVQDMDHENMFWYRQDPGLGLRLIYFSYDVKMKEKGDIPEGYSVSREKKERFSLILESASTNQTSMYLCASSRAGDVNEQFFGPGTRLTVL.

The chain uses TRBV11-1 and TRBJ1-1; D is unresolved. V shed 6 bases and J shed 5 bases, with 7 bases lying between them. The CDR3 loop spans 11 amino acids. From germline, CDR1 is SGHAT and CDR2 FQDESV (reference sequence). CDR3 in amino acids: CASRVVTEAFF. The CDR3 DNA follows: TGTGCCAGCAGGGTTGTAACTGAAGCTTTCTTT.

This clonotype was found many times. This chain joins TRBV7-2 and TRBJ2-1; TRBD1 matches 7 bases. The CDR3 length is 15 residues. V lost 1 base to trimming and J lost 8 bases; unmatched junction nucleotides: 8. CDR1 is SGHTA, CDR2 FQGNSA, per germline. CDR3 residues: CASSLGQGKVDEQFF. The DNA of the CDR3 is TGTGCCAGCAGCTTAGGACAGGGCAAGGTCGATGAGCAGTTCTTC.

The chain carries TRBV28 and TRBJ2-7; the D gene is possibly TRBD2 (6 bases). Per the germline V gene, CDR1 is MDHEN and CDR2 is SYDVKM. Trimming removed 6 bases from V and 2 bases from J, with 17 bases in between. The CDR3 runs to 15 residues. CDR3 residues: CASRPYGTATYEQYF. The CDR3 region has the DNA TGTGCCAGCAGACCTTACGGGACTGCGACCTACGAGCAGTACTTC.

As concerns this clonotype: A junction end diverges from the germline sequence, so it may reflect a read error. The chain links TRBV7-9 to TRBJ2-4, with D perhaps being TRBD1 or TRBD2 (6 bases each). This CDR3 is 14 amino acids long. Germline V CDR1 and CDR2: SEHNR, FQNEAQ (reference sequence). The CDR3 loop reads CASSKGEAKHIQYF. The CDR3 nucleotides are TGTGCCAGCAGTAAGGGGGAGGCCAAACACATTCAGTACTTC.

This clonotype has a handful of counts. V gene TRBV6-5 combines with J gene TRBJ1-1; 9 positions match TRBD1. Germline lookup yields CDR1 MNHEY and CDR2 SVGAGI. V shed 6 bases and J 11 bases; nucleotides not matched to a gene: 16. The CDR3 consists of 15 residues. The CDR3 nucleotides are TGTGCCAGCAGCGATTCGGGACAGGGTAAAAGGTGGGCTTTCTTT. Its translation: CASSDSGQGKRWAFF.

V is TRBV15 and J is TRBJ2-6; D gene unclear. CDR1 is LNHNV and CDR2 is YYDKDF in the germline V gene (reference sequence). The CDR3 covers 14 residues. The ends were cut back, 0 bases at V and 1 base at J, with 1 base in the middle. CDR3 nucleotide sequence: TGTGCCACCAGCAGAGATTCTGGGGCCAACGTCCTGACTTTC. It codes for CATSRDSGANVLTF.

V and J are TRBV24-1 and TRBJ2-5, with TRBD1 matching 9 bases. This CDR3 region has 15 residues. V lost 3 bases to trimming and J lost 6 bases; unmatched junction nucleotides: 7. Germline V gene data show CDR1 as KGHDR and CDR2 as SFDVKD. The CDR3 DNA is TGTGCCACCAGTGATACCGGGGGGACAGGGAAGACCCAGTACTTC. Amino acid sequence: CATSDTGGTGKTQYF.

The CDR3 protein is CASRRGVGNQPQHF. Here the CDR3 DNA reads TGTGCCAGCAGGCGAGGAGTTGGCAATCAGCCCCAGCATTTT. The gene calls are TRBV27 and TRBJ1-5; D is undetermined. Deletions cut 6 bases from V and 2 bases from J, with 11 bases between. The CDR3 runs to 14 residues. In germline, CDR1 is MNHEY, CDR2 SMNVEV (reference sequence).

V gene TRBV20-1 combines with J gene TRBJ1-2; 8 positions agree with TRBD1. The CDR3 sequence is 13 residues long. The V gene's germline CDR1 is DFQATT and CDR2 SNEGSKA (reference sequence). Trimming took 5 bases from V and 5 from J; bases not matched to a gene: 7. The CDR3 spells CSAAQQGGYGYTF. CDR3 DNA: TGCAGTGCTGCCCAACAGGGGGGGTATGGCTACACCTTC.

Comment on this clonotype: This may come from a read error, since a much larger clone is one base off. V is TRBV7-2 and J is TRBJ2-1; weak D call: TRBD2 (6 bases). This CDR3 comprises 15 residues. Germline V gene data show CDR1 as SGHTA and CDR2 as FQGNSA. CDR3 coding DNA: TGTGCCAGCAGCTCCATAGCGGAAGGGATAAATGAGCACTTCTTC. Protein: CASSSIAEGINEHFF.

In nucleotides, the CDR3 is TGTGCCAGTAGTCCTCCCCCAGCCGGAGGCTACACCTTC. This encodes CASSPPPAGGYTF. V gene TRBV19 combines with J gene TRBJ1-2; no firm D call. CDR1 and CDR2 (germline): LNHDA, SQIVND (reference sequence). Trimming cost V 5 bases and J 8 bases, with 15 bases left between them. The CDR3 loop spans 13 amino acids.

The chain has TRBV20-1 and TRBJ2-1; a weak D match, TRBD2 (5 bases). Germline V gene data show CDR1 as DFQATT and CDR2 as SNEGSKA (reference sequence). V was cut by 2 bases and J by 0 bases, with 11 bases left in between. The CDR3 spans 15 residues. For the CDR3, the DNA is TGCAGTGCTAGAACAGACGAGGGCTCCTACAATGAGCAGTTCTTC. This encodes CSARTDEGSYNEQFF.

This clonotype was detected ten times or more. This chain joins TRBV19 and TRBJ1-2; no reliable D call. CDR3 length: 13 residues. The germline gives CDR1 LNHDA, CDR2 SQIVND (reference sequence). V dropped 6 bases and J dropped 7 bases, with 15 bases sitting between them. This chain's CDR3 is CASSNPGKAGYTF. In DNA, the CDR3 is TGTGCCAGTAGCAACCCGGGGAAGGCTGGCTACACCTTC.

This chain joins TRBV19 and TRBJ1-1; D might be TRBD1 (6 bases). Germline V gives CDR1 LNHDA, CDR2 SQIVND (reference sequence). The V end was cut by 6 bases, the J end by 0 bases, with 14 bases between. The CDR3 is made up of 15 amino acids. Here the CDR3 reads CASRLTGRVNTEAFF. CDR3 in DNA: TGTGCCAGTAGGTTAACAGGGAGAGTGAACACTGAAGCTTTCTTT.

This clonotype was recorded once. This chain links TRBV19 with TRBJ1-5, with D possibly being TRBD1 (6 bases). This CDR3 contains 16 residues. Trimming left V 3 bases short and J 2 bases short, with 14 bases between. Germline CDR1 LNHDA, CDR2 SQIVND (reference sequence). In DNA form, the CDR3 reads TGTGCCAGTAGTATGGGGGGCCACTCAGGCAATCAGCCCCAGCATTTT. Its translation: CASSMGGHSGNQPQHF.

The chain uses TRBV19 and TRBJ1-2; 7 bases line up with TRBD1. Unmatched junction bases numbered 13, after V lost 1 base and J lost 2 bases. Germline values: CDR1 LNHDA, CDR2 SQIVND (reference sequence). This CDR3 comprises 18 residues. The DNA of the CDR3 is TGTGCCAGTAGTATAGTGCTCTTCCGTGACAGGGCCAACTATGGCTACACCTTC. Protein sequence: CASSIVLFRDRANYGYTF.

The gene calls are TRBV7-9 and TRBJ2-7; 7 nucleotides line up with TRBD1. The germline CDR1 and CDR2 sequences are SEHNR and FQNEAQ (reference sequence). This CDR3 comprises 16 residues. With 5 bases clipped from V and 0 bases from J, the junction kept 10 bases outside the gene matches. This chain's CDR3 is CASSPPDGTVSYEQYF. The CDR3 DNA is TGTGCCAGCAGCCCGCCCGACGGGACAGTCTCCTACGAGCAGTACTTC. The full variable domain, with the rest looked up from reference TRBV7-9 and TRBJ2-7, is DTGVSQNPRHKITKRGQNVTFRCDPISEHNRLYWYRQTLGQGPEFLTYFQNEAQLEKSRLLSDRFSAERPKGSFSTLEIQRTEQGDSAMYLCASSPPDGTVSYEQYFGPGTRLTVT.

This clonotype was seen more than once but under ten times. The CDR3 reads CASSLRGTGREKLFF. In DNA, the CDR3 is TGTGCCAGCAGCTTACGTGGGACAGGGCGCGAAAAACTGTTTTTT. The chain uses TRBV7-6 and TRBJ1-4, with 9 bases lining up with TRBD1. Germline V gives CDR1 SGHVS, CDR2 FNYEAQ. The J segment lost 8 bases and the V segment lost 2 bases, leaving 6 bases of the junction unmatched. CDR3 length: 15 amino acids.